These T cell receptor beta chains were read from a single sample in a study of PD-1 blockade in mismatch repair-deficient tumors. Only in-frame clones appear in the TCRdb table, and some are missing; sequencing was by immunoSEQ multiplex PCR. This table has about 17,000 clones, roughly 84% appearing once. The specimen was PBMCs, collected less than 25 weeks after starting pembrolizumab. The receptors here all came from an adult with mismatch repair-deficient cancer. CDR3s include the opening cysteine and the closing phenylalanine or tryptophan. A D gene is named only where the DNA matches it firmly. Size is omitted from some rows. Given values are once, few, many or a class for expanded clones.

V: TRBV6-6
size: -
D: TRBD2
J: TRBJ2-4
CDR3: CASSWGRERNIQYF
DNA: TGTGCCAGCAGTTGGGGGAGGGAAAGAAACATTCAGTACTTC

V: TRBV28
size: -
D: TRBD1
J: TRBJ1-5
CDR3: CASRTGGSGNQPQHF
DNA: TGTGCCAGCAGGACAGGGGGTTCTGGCAATCAGCCCCAGCATTTT

V: TRBV6-5
size: once
D: TRBD1
J: TRBJ1-5
CDR3: CASRGTGTSQPQHF
DNA: TGTGCCAGCAGAGGGACAGGCACATCTCAGCCCCAGCATTTT

V: TRBV15
size: -
D: TRBD1
J: TRBJ2-1
CDR3: CATSRGDRVNEQFF
DNA: TGTGCCACCAGCAGAGGAGACAGGGTTAATGAGCAGTTCTTC

V: TRBV10-3
size: -
D: -
J: TRBJ2-3
CDR3: CAISESNSATKGDTQYF
DNA: TGTGCCATCAGTGAGTCGAACTCGGCTACGAAGGGGGATACGCAGTATTTT

V: TRBV27
size: -
D: -
J: TRBJ2-7
CDR3: CASSAQESIYEQYF
DNA: TGTGCCAGCAGTGCACAGGAATCGATCTACGAGCAGTACTTC

V: TRBV28
size: -
D: TRBD1
J: TRBJ1-1
CDR3: CASSFPDRVNTEAFF
DNA: TGTGCCAGCAGTTTCCCGGACAGGGTGAACACTGAAGCTTTCTTT

V: TRBV11-2
size: once
D: TRBD1
J: TRBJ2-7
CDR3: CASSFKRQGKFHEQYF
DNA: TGTGCCAGCAGCTTCAAACGACAGGGGAAATTCCACGAGCAGTACTTC

V: TRBV29-1
size: -
D: TRBD2
J: TRBJ2-7
CDR3: CSVEDSGRGHEQYF
DNA: TGCAGCGTTGAAGATAGCGGGAGGGGCCACGAGCAGTACTTC

V: TRBV5-6
size: -
D: TRBD2
J: TRBJ2-3
CDR3: CASSSLAGAMDTQYF
DNA: TGTGCCAGCAGTTCGTTAGCGGGAGCAATGGATACGCAGTATTTT

V: TRBV7-9
size: -
D: -
J: TRBJ1-3
CDR3: CASSLISEFGLNTIYF
DNA: TGTGCCAGCAGCTTAATTTCAGAATTCGGGTTAAACACCATATATTTT

V: TRBV27
size: once
D: -
J: TRBJ2-4
CDR3: CASSLRTEKNIQYF
DNA: TGTGCCAGCAGTCTCCGGACTGAAAAAAACATTCAGTACTTC

V: TRBV28
size: -
D: TRBD1
J: TRBJ1-1
CDR3: CASSRRQGSYVNTEAFF
DNA: TGTGCCAGCAGCCGCCGACAGGGTAGTTACGTGAACACTGAAGCTTTCTTT

V: TRBV11-2
size: -
D: -
J: TRBJ2-7
CDR3: CASSFGQTYEQYF
DNA: TGTGCCAGCAGCTTTGGGCAGACCTACGAGCAGTACTTC

V: TRBV11-2
size: few
D: TRBD1
J: TRBJ2-7
CDR3: CASSSDRVQEYF
DNA: TGTGCCAGCAGCTCGGACAGGGTTCAAGAGTACTTC

V: TRBV21-1
size: -
D: -
J: TRBJ2-7
CDR3: CASSKVRLLMSSKEKYEQYF
DNA: TGTGCCAGCAGCAAAGTTAGGCTTTTAATGAGTTCTAAGGAGAAATACGAGCAGTACTTC